This T cell receptor (beta chain) was sequenced for a study of T cell responses to AZD1222 COVID-19 vaccine. Study observations and caveats: Vaccine-associated CD4 TCRs spanned spike, dominant at 160-218 and 743-854. Just 5 to 7 people given AZD1222 tested seropositive at baseline.

Turning to this clone: Its antigen is unknown.

TCRdb's table, derived via immunoSEQ multiplex PCR, lists solely in-frame clones and lacks some. The profile shows 120,000 or so clones, roughly 90% of them singletons. CDR3 size: 17 residues. CDR1 and CDR2 from the germline V gene are MNHEY and SVGEGT. V gave up 2 bases and J gave up 8 bases, with 21 bases separating them. The receptor was isolated from an adult in good health. This chain joins TRBV6-2 or TRBV6-3 and TRBJ1-4; weak D call: TRBD1 (5 bases). Source: peripheral blood, taken on day 0 of MenACWY control vaccination. The CDR3 here is CASSYPYNGGDVEKLFF. The CDR3 nucleotides are TGTGCCAGCAGTTACCCATACAACGGGGGAGACGTGGAAAAACTGTTTTTT.